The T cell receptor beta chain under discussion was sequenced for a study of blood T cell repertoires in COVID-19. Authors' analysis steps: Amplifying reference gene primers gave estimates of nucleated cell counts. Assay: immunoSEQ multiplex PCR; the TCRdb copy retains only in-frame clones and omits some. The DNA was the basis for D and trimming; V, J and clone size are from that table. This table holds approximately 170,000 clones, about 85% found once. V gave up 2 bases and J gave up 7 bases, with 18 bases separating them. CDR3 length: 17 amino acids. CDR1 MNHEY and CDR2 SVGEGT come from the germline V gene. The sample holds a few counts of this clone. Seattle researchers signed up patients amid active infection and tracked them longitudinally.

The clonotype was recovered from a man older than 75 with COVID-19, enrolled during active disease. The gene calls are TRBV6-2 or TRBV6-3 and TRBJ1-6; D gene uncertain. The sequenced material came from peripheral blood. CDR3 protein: CASSYGPLETSNSPLHF. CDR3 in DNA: TGTGCCAGCAGTTACGGCCCCCTAGAGACCTCAAATTCACCCCTCCACTTT.